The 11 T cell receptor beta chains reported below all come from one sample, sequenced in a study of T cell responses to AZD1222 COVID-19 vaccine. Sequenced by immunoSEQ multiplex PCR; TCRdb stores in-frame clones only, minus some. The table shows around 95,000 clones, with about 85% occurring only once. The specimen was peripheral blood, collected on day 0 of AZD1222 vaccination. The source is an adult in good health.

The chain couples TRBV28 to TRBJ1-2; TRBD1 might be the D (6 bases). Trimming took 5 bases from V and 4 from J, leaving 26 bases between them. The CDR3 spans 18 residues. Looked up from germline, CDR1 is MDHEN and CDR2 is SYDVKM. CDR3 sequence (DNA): TGTGCCAGCAGTCCCCCCCGGACAGTCCCAACCGTTTCCTATGGCTACACCTTC. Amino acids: CASSPPRTVPTVSYGYTF.

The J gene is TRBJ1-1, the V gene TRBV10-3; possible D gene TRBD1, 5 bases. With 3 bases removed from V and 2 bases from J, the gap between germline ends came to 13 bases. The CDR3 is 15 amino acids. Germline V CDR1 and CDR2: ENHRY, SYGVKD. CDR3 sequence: CAISDPGDPNTEAFF. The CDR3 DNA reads TGTGCCATCAGTGACCCGGGGGACCCTAACACTGAAGCTTTCTTT.

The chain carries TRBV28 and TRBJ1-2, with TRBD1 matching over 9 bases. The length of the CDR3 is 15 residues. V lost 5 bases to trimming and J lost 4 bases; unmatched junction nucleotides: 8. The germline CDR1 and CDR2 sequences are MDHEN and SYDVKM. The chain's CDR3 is CASSRGQGWTYGYTF. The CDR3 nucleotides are TGTGCCAGCAGTCGAGGACAGGGGTGGACCTATGGCTACACCTTC.

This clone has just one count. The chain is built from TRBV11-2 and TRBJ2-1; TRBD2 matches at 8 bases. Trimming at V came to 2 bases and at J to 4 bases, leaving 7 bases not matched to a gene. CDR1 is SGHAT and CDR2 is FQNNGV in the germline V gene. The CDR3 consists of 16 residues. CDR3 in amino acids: CASSLNSGNWYNEQFF. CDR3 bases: TGTGCCAGCAGCTTAAATAGCGGGAACTGGTACAATGAGCAGTTCTTC. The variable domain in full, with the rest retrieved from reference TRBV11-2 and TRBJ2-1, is EAGVAQSPRYKIIEKRQSVAFWCNPISGHATLYWYQQILGQGPKLLIQFQNNGVVDDSQLPKDRFSAERLKGVDSTLKIQPAKLEDSAVYLCASSLNSGNWYNEQFFGPGTRLTVL.

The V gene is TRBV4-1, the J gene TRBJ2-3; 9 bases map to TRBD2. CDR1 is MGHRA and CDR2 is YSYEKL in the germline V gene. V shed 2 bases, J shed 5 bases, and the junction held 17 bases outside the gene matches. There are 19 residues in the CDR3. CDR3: CASSQPSIGLAQGRDTQYF. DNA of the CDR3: TGCGCCAGCAGCCAACCTTCTATTGGACTAGCGCAGGGTAGAGATACGCAGTATTTT.

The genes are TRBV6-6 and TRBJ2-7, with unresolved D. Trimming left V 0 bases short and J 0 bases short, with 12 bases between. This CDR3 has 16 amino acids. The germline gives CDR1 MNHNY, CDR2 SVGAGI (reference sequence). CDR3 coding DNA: TGTGCCAGCAGTTACTCCCGTTCCTCCAACTCCTACGAGCAGTACTTC. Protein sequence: CASSYSRSSNSYEQYF.

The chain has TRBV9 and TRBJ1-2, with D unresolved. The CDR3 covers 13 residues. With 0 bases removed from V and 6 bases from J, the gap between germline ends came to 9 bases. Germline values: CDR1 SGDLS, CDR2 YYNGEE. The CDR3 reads CASSVGRRDGYTF. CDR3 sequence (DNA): TGTGCCAGCAGCGTAGGGAGAAGGGATGGCTACACCTTC.

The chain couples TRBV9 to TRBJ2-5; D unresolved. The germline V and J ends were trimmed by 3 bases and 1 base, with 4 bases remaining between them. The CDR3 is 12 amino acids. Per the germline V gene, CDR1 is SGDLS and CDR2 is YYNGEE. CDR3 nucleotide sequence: TGTGCCAGCAGCGATAGCCAAGAGACCCAGTACTTC. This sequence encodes CASSDSQETQYF.

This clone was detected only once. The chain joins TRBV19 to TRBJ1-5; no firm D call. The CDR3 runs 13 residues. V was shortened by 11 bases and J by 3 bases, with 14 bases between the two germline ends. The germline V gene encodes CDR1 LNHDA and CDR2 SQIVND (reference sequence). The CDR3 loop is CAASSGINQPQHF. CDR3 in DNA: TGTGCCGCTTCGAGTGGGATCAATCAGCCCCAGCATTTT.

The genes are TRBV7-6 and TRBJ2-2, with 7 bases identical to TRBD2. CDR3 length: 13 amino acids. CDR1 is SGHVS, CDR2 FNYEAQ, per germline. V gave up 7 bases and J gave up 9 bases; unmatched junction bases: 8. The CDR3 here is CASTPSGGWELFF. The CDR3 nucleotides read TGTGCCAGCACCCCCTCGGGGGGTTGGGAGCTGTTTTTT.

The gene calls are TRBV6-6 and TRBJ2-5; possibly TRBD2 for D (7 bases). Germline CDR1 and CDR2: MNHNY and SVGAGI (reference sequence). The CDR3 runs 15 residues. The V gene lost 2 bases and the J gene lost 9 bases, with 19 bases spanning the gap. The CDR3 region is CASSYQPGGWGPQYF. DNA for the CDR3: TGTGCCAGCAGTTACCAGCCGGGGGGTTGGGGGCCCCAGTACTTC.